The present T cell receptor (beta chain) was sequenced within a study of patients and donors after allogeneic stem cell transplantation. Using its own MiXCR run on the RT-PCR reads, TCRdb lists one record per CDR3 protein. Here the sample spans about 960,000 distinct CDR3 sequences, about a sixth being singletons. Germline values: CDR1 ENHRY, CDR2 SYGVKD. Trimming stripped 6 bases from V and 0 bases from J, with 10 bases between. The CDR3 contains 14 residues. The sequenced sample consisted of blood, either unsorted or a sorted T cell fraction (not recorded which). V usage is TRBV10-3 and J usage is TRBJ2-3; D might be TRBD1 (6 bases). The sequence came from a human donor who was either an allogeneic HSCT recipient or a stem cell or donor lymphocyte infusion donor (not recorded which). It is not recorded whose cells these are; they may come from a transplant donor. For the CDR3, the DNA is TGTGCCATCAGGTCGACAGGAAGCACAGATACGCAGTATTTT. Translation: CAIRSTGSTDTQYF.